The next 7 T cell receptor beta chains were all read from a single sample in a study of shared T cell receptors in the human thymus. Profiling relied on immunoSEQ multiplex PCR, and the TCRdb table lists in-frame clones only, not all of them. The sample carries roughly 660,000 clones, 88% recorded once. These sequences were also reported in another study, on human thymus T cells.

The sequencing sample was made of thymocytes. These receptors all come from a boy under two years old with a congenital heart defect.

This clone has only a few counts. The chain is built from TRBV7-2 and TRBJ2-3, with D possibly matching TRBD2 (5 bases). The CDR3 length is 15 residues. The germline V gene encodes CDR1 SGHTA and CDR2 FQGNSA. V lost 1 base and J lost 1, with 9 bases in between. The CDR3 DNA sequence: TGTGCCAGCAGCTTAGTACGAGCGGGCACAGATACGCAGTATTTT. Translating it yields CASSLVRAGTDTQYF.

This sequence joins TRBV6-7 and TRBJ2-7; a weak D match, TRBD2 (6 bases). TRBV6-7 belongs to the ORF category, with a function that is uncertain. V was pared by 6 bases and J by 0 bases, with 12 bases between. The CDR3 extends over 14 amino acids. The CDR3 loop is CASRMEGVSYEQYF. DNA of the CDR3: TGTGCCAGCAGGATGGAGGGAGTCTCCTACGAGCAGTACTTC.

The rearrangement uses TRBV27 and TRBJ2-7; 8 nucleotides line up with TRBD1. The V segment lost 5 bases and the J segment 3 bases; nucleotides outside the gene matches: 9. The V gene's germline CDR1 is MNHEY and CDR2 SMNVEV (reference sequence). This CDR3 is 15 amino acids long. The CDR3 spells CASSPDGTGNYEQYF. The CDR3 nucleotides are TGTGCCAGCAGTCCAGACGGGACAGGTAACTACGAGCAGTACTTC.

This chain links TRBV4-2 with TRBJ2-1; 7 positions agree with TRBD2. Germline-derived CDR1 and CDR2 are LGHNA and YNFKEQ. V shed 4 bases and J 9 bases; nucleotides not matched to a gene: 15. This CDR3 has 16 residues. CDR3 region: CASSPLRGGSHPEQFF. For the CDR3, the DNA is TGTGCCAGCAGCCCCCTTAGGGGCGGGAGTCACCCTGAGCAGTTCTTC.

The rearrangement uses TRBV9 and TRBJ1-2; 11 nucleotides line up with TRBD1. The J segment lost 6 bases and the V segment lost 4 bases, leaving 5 bases of the junction unmatched. Germline loops: CDR1 SGDLS, CDR2 YYNGEE. The CDR3 has 14 residues. The CDR3 nucleotides are TGTGCCAGCAGCACAAGGGACAGGGGGAATGGCTACACCTTC. Protein: CASSTRDRGNGYTF.

The chain combines TRBV6-5 with TRBJ2-1; D remains unclear. The germline V gene has CDR1 MNHEY and CDR2 SVGAGI. Trimming left V 0 bases short and J 4 bases short, with 7 bases between. The CDR3 runs to 14 residues. This CDR3 is CASSYSRPYNEQFF. CDR3 in DNA: TGTGCCAGCAGTTACTCGAGGCCATACAATGAGCAGTTCTTC.

This clone was found a few times. The V gene is TRBV7-2, the J gene TRBJ1-5; TRBD1 agrees at 9 bases. This CDR3 region has 13 residues. The V and J ends lost 8 bases and 1 base, in that order; junction bases with no gene match: 0. The germline gives CDR1 SGHTA, CDR2 FQGNSA. In DNA form, the CDR3 reads TGTGCCAGCGGGACAGGGAGCAATCAGCCCCAGCATTTT. This gives the protein CASGTGSNQPQHF.